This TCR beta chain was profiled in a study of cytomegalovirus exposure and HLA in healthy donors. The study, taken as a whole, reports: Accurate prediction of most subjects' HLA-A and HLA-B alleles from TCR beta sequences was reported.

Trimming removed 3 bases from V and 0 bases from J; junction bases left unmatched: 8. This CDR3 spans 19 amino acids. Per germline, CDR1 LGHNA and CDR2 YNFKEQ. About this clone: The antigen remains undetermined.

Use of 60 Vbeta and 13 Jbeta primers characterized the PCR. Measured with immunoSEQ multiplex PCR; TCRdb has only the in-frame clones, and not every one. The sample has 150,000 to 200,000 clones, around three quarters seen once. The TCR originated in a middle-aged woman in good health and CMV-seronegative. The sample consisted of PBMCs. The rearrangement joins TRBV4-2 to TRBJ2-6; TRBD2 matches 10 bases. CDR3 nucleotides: TGTGCCAGCAGCCAGGGGACTAGCGTTCCCCACTCTGGGGCCAACGTCCTGACTTTC. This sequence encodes CASSQGTSVPHSGANVLTF.